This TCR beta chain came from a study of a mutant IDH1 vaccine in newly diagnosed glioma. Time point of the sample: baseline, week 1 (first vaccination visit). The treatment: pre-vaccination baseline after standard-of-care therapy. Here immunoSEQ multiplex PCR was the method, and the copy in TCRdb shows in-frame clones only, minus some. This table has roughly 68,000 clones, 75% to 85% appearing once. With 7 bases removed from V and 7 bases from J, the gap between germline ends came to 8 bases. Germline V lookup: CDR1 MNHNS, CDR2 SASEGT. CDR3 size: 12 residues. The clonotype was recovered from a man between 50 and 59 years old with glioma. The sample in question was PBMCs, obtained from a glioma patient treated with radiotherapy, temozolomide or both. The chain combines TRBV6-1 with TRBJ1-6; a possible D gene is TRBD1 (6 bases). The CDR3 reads CASMGANSPLHF. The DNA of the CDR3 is TGTGCCAGCATGGGGGCCAATTCACCCCTCCACTTT.